This T cell receptor (beta chain) was observed in a study of human T cells and chemical hapten exposure. Study background: 0.01% DPC was applied to the upper back in patch tests, which were read at 6 days.

A word on this clonotype: Its antigen remains unidentified.

Via MiXCR, TCRdb re-called the RACE reads, giving one row per CDR3 protein. The data contain around 120,000 distinct CDR3 sequences, roughly 15% of them singletons. Study-wide results and caveats: TCRs above 1 in 1000 frequency did not change with DPC sensitization.

Documented time point: patch test 1, 2 weeks after DPC sensitization. As to treatment: therapeutic diphenylcyclopropenone sensitization with weekly scalp DPC. The sample consisted of whole blood, taken in connection with sensitization to the hapten diphenylcyclopropenone (DPC). This receptor was identified in a man between 18 and 29 years old with alopecia areata. Some clones in this sample may be carry-over from other donors' samples.

CDR3 amino acids: CSVDQGGSYGYTF. The CDR3, as DNA: TGCAGCGTTGATCAAGGGGGATCCTATGGCTACACCTTC. The V and J genes are TRBV29-1 and TRBJ1-2, with D perhaps matching TRBD1 (6 bases). The CDR3 is 13 amino acids. Germline V gene data show CDR1 as SQVTM and CDR2 as ANQGSEA. The ends were cut back, 3 bases at V and 4 bases at J, with 12 bases in the middle. The whole variable domain, filled in from reference TRBV29-1 and TRBJ1-2, reads SAVISQKPSRDICQRGTSLTIQCQVDSQVTMMFWYRQQPGQSLTLIATANQGSEATYESGFVIDKFPISRPNLTFSTLTVSNMSPEDSSIYLCSVDQGGSYGYTFGSGTRLTVV.